This TCR beta chain was recorded in a study of OX40 agonist ivuxolimab in advanced cancers. Study context: It was permissible to have had prior anti-PD-1, anti-PD-L1 or anti-CTLA-4 therapy, and about 40% had some.

CDR3 length: 16 amino acids. The V and J ends lost 3 bases and 7 bases respectively, with 19 bases between them. Germline V gives CDR1 MGHDK, CDR2 SYGVNS. The protocol was immunoSEQ multiplex PCR, while the TCRdb copy is restricted to in-frame clones and leaves out a portion. The data hold approximately 78,000 clones, with 86% observed a single time. The sequenced sample was CD4+ or CD8+ T cells sorted from blood, obtained in a trial of the OX40 agonist ivuxolimab. The sequence derives from an adult with an advanced solid tumor such as melanoma, head and neck, liver or kidney cancer. This chain uses TRBV25-1 with TRBJ2-1, with D unresolved. The CDR3 DNA reads as TGTGCCAGCAGTGATTTTCTCCTGCGCGAAGGGAATGAGCAGTTCTTC. This gives the protein CASSDFLLREGNEQFF.